The entry below gives a single TCR beta chain sequence along with its context. Per the original data handling: The detection floor for productive clonotype frequency was 2.59 x 10-5. Clones were read by immunoSEQ multiplex PCR, and TCRdb kept only the in-frame ones, dropping some. V and J calls and clone size come straight from that table; D and trimming were deduced from the DNA. The table records 40,000 or so clones, around 72% of them present only once. The data are from a study of STAT5B mutations in CD4+ large granular lymphocyte leukemia. This CDR3 is built from 13 residues. Losses at the gene ends were 3 bases for V and 6 bases for J; bases not matched to a gene: 0. Germline values: CDR1 SGHAT, CDR2 FQNNGV.

The origin of this receptor is a human donor in good health. The chain couples TRBV11-2 to TRBJ2-3; 10 nucleotides agree with TRBD1. The material sequenced was CD4+ T cells from blood buffy coats. The CDR3 nucleotides are TGTGCCAGCAGCTTGGGACAGGGGGATACGCAGTATTTT. It codes for CASSLGQGDTQYF.